This T cell receptor beta chain was obtained from a study of shared clonotypes between healthy human individuals. Study as a whole: The donor group consisted of two women and three men, aged 18 to 49.

Data came from immunoSEQ multiplex PCR; TCRdb stores just in-frame clones and leaves some out. Of roughly 2.1 million clones in the sample, roughly 91% are singletons; the top ten hold around 1.7%. V lost 5 bases and J 0 bases, leaving 8 bases between the germline ends. The CDR3 is 14 amino acids. Germline V gene data show CDR1 as MNHEY and CDR2 as SMNVEV (reference sequence). The naive CD8 fraction comprised CD45RO-negative cells positively selected for CCR7 and excluded terminally differentiated effector memory CD45RA+ cells. General study findings and limits: Non-shared clonotypes showed lower generation probabilities than clonotypes common to all four donors.

Details on this clone: The antigen is undetermined.

The source of this sequence is a man between 18 and 29 years old in good health. Some clones in this sample may be carry-over from other donors' samples. Sequenced: naive CD8+ T cells from PBMCs. V and J are TRBV27 and TRBJ1-3; no definite D call. CDR3 coding DNA: TGTGCCAGCAGTGGGGATGCCTCTGGAAACACCATATATTTT. Its translation is CASSGDASGNTIYF.